The 5 T cell receptor beta chains below were found in one sample sequenced in a study of lymphopenia after photon versus proton radiotherapy (dated by TCRdb to about 2019). Receptors were amplified or captured by the immunoSEQ multiplex PCR assay. TCRdb limited this immuneACCESS table to in-frame rearrangements with V and J called. A share of clones is missing; checked studies link under half to unresolved V genes, and the rest is unexplained. Counted in this sample were about 160,000 clones; approximately 91% of them appeared once. Around 5% of the sample lies in the top ten. The starting material was peripheral blood, obtained from a patient treated with photon-based radiotherapy. The receptors here all came from a man aged 45-60 years with gastric cancer.

This clone was detected only once. V usage is TRBV30 and J usage is TRBJ2-1, with 10 bases that match TRBD2. The V segment lost 4 bases and the J segment 4 bases; nucleotides outside the gene matches: 1. The germline gives CDR1 GTSNPN, CDR2 SVGIG (reference sequence). CDR3 length: 13 residues. CDR3 loop: CAWNSGRYNEQFF. The CDR3 nucleotides are TGTGCCTGGAATAGCGGGAGGTACAATGAGCAGTTCTTC.

The chain employs TRBV28 and TRBJ2-7; perhaps TRBD1 as D (6 bases). Germline V gene sequence: CDR1 MDHEN, CDR2 SYDVKM. This CDR3 is built from 12 residues. V lost 5 bases and J 4 bases, leaving 9 bases between the germline ends. The CDR3, as DNA: TGTGCCAGCAGTCTTACAGGGTACGAGCAGTACTTC. Its protein product is CASSLTGYEQYF.

This clone was detected once. The rearrangement joins TRBV16 to TRBJ2-7, with 8 bases that match TRBD1. V gave up 5 bases and J gave up 5 bases; unmatched junction bases: 8. Germline V gene data show CDR1 as KGHSY and CDR2 as FQNENV. The CDR3 totals 14 residues. In nucleotides, the CDR3 is TGTGCCAGCAGCGAGGACAGGGCTAACCACGAGCAGTACTTC. This translates into CASSEDRANHEQYF.

The chain recombines TRBV29-1 with TRBJ1-1, with a tentative D call TRBD1 (5 bases). The ends were cut back, 0 bases at V and 2 bases at J, with 16 bases in the middle. The germline V gene encodes CDR1 SQVTM and CDR2 ANQGSEA. The CDR3 is made up of 16 amino acids. CDR3 sequence reads: CSVEDAAVRGNTEAFF. The CDR3 DNA reads TGCAGCGTTGAAGATGCTGCGGTTAGGGGAAACACTGAAGCTTTCTTT.

The chain combines TRBV5-1 with TRBJ2-7; the match to TRBD2 covers 8 bases. The CDR3 is 15 residues long. Germline-derived CDR1 and CDR2 are SGHRS and YFSETQ. The junction had 5 bases not matched to a gene; V was cut back by 0 bases and J by 3 bases. For the CDR3, the DNA is TGCGCCAGCAGCTTGGAGTCGGGAGGGGTCTACGAGCAGTACTTC. The encoded protein is CASSLESGGVYEQYF. The full variable domain, with the rest looked up from reference TRBV5-1 and TRBJ2-7, is KAGVTQTPRYLIKTRGQQVTLSCSPISGHRSVSWYQQTPGQGLQFLFEYFSETQRNKGNFPGRFSGRQFSNSRSEMNVSTLELGDSALYLCASSLESGGVYEQYFGPGTRLTVT.